This T cell receptor beta chain emerged from a study of T-cell memory formation after mild COVID-19 (TCRdb year 2021). General notes on the study: TCR sequence clusters from the two donors were found to be largely donor specific. In a couple of donors, T-cell clones that expanded and contracted after mild COVID-19 were tracked by sequencing TCRalpha and TCRbeta repertoires over time. Two young, previously healthy adult volunteers, one female and one male, were included in the cohort. Paper-wide results and their limitations: Only a couple of mild cases were covered by the study, and larger cohorts that include severe cases with pre-infection samples were considered necessary. SARS-CoV-2 specificity of the second-wave clones peaking on day 37 was not confirmed. Some responding clones were found in pre-infection memory, which suggests that pre-existing cross-reactive memory T cells took part in the SARS-CoV-2 response. Contracting CD4+ clones were found mainly in CM and EM memory subsets, while CD8+ clones were enriched in EMRA. Clones contracting from day 15 to 85 had balanced CD4/CD8 phenotypes, while a second wave expanding from day 15 to 37 was biased towards CD4+.

Ficoll-Paque density gradient centrifugation was the method used to isolate PBMCs. This clonotype has only a few counts. What this receptor recognizes is not known. Base-call qualities are not available, and no considerably larger clone is one nucleotide away. Measured from the cysteine to the phenylalanine, the CDR3 is 18 residues long. The sequence is cut down to CDR3 DNA, 54 bases in frame from base 1. Trimming takes 7 bases off V and 8 bases off J; junction bases not matched to a gene: 21. The instrument given in TCRdb is Illumina NovaSeq 6000. cDNA libraries for TCRalpha and TCRbeta were prepared by 5'RACE using constant-segment primers, with sample barcodes and unique molecular identifiers added. RNA was extracted from every sample with Trizol reagent. Amplification of the libraries took two PCR steps, and the second step added a second sample barcode plus Illumina TruSeq adapters. Sequencing of the libraries was done on an Illumina NovaSeq, producing 2 x 150 bp paired-end reads. Per the source publication's procedure: With migec v1.2.7, reads were demultiplexed and then collapsed into UMI-guided consensus sequences. Using mixcr v2.1.11, UMI consensuses were aligned to TRA and TRB V and J templates and then assembled into clonotypes. A clonotype was counted as expanded or contracted only if both edgeR and NoisET called the change significant, with noise models trained on biological replicates. edgeR calls used a false discovery rate-adjusted p below 0.01 and a log2 fold-change threshold of 1. PCA with hierarchical clustering of max-normalized trajectories of the 1000 most abundant clonotypes was used as exploratory dynamics analysis. Separately sequenced CD4+ and CD8+ repertoires were used to assign the CD4 or CD8 phenotype of responding clones. TCRdb ran its own pipeline on the public reads, namely fastp trimming at Q25 and MiXCR clone calling, and kept in-frame beta chains. When rows share a CDR3 protein, they turn into one entry using the most common DNA and genes. It is TCRdb's table, rather than the study itself, that gives the V and J calls and clone size. The sample table contains 35,000 to 50,000 distinct CDR3 sequences; only one count was recorded for around 6.3% of them. About 0.8% of the sample is taken by the ten largest.

Recombination joined TRBV12-3 or TRBV12-4 with TRBJ2-1; 9 bases in between match TRBD1. The specimen sequenced was PBMCs or a T cell subset sorted from them (not recorded which). This sequence was found in an adult who had mild COVID-19 (a few samples of this study predate the infection). The sample titles of this study are shuffled in the database, so cell type and time point are left out. CDR3 protein: CASTPGSRNRGLVDEQFF. The DNA sequence reads TGTGCCAGCACGCCGGGGTCTAGGAACAGGGGGCTCGTGGATGAGCAGTTCTTC.